This paragraph covers one T cell receptor (beta chain) sequence. The antigen remains undetermined. The record originates from a study of tumor-infiltrating lymphocytes in primary liver carcinoma. Looking at the study overall: Patients, male and female, were 30 to 69 years old. These were node-negative, non-metastatic T1-T3 tumors of 4.2 to 10 cm. General observations from the study: In tumor-adjacent and tumor-blood pairs, overlap was lower than in tumor region pairs.

Constant-region priming of 500 ng total RNA yielded TCR beta cDNA. Nested multiplex PCR, run for three rounds with slightly modified ARM-PCR, yielded TCR beta libraries. The first two PCR rounds, approximately 10 cycles each, used TRBV1-TRBV30 forward primers and a C-beta reverse primer. TCRdb re-called the multiplex PCR reads through MiXCR, storing one row per CDR3 protein. The sample contains 250,000 to 350,000 distinct CDR3 sequences, around three fifths of which appear only once. Germline V lookup: CDR1 MDHEN, CDR2 SYDVKM. J gave up 5 bases and V 6 bases, and 2 bases lay outside the gene matches. CDR3 length equals 13 residues. Unsorted whole blood yielded the blood RNA, and germline DNA was also extracted.

The receptor was isolated from a woman aged 25-40 years with primary liver carcinoma and hepatitis B virus infection. Sequences were obtained from peripheral blood. This chain links TRBV28 with TRBJ1-5; TRBD1 matches 9 bases. The chain's CDR3 is CASRRQGDQPQHF. The CDR3 coding sequence is TGTGCCAGCAGGCGACAGGGGGATCAGCCCCAGCATTTT.